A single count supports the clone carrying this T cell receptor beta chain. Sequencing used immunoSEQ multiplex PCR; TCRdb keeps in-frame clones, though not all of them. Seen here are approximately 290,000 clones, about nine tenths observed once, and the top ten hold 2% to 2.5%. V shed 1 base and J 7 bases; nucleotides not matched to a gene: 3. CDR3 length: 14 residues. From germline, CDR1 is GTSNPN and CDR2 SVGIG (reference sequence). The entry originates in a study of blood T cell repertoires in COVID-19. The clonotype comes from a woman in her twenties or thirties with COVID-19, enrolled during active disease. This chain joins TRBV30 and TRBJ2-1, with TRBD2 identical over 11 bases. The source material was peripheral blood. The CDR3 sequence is CAWSGRLAGNEQFF. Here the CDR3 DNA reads TGTGCCTGGAGTGGGCGACTAGCGGGGAATGAGCAGTTCTTC.